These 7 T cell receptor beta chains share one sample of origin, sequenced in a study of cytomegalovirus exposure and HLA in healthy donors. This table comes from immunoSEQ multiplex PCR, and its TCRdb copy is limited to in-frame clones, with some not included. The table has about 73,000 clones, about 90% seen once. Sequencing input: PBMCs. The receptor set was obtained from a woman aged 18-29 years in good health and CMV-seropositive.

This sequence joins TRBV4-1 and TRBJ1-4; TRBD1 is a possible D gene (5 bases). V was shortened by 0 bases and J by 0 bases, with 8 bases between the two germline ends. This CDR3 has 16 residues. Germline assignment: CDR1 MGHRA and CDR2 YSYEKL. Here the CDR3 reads CASSQEQGSTNEKLFF. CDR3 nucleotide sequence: TGCGCCAGCAGCCAAGAGCAGGGATCAACTAATGAAAAACTGTTTTTT.

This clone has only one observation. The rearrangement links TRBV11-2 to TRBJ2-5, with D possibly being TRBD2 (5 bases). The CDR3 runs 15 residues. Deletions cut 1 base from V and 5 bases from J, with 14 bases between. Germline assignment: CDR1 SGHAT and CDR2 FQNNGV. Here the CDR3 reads CASSLGVFGEETQYF. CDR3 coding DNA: TGTGCCAGCAGCTTAGGGGTGTTCGGGGAGGAGACCCAGTACTTC.

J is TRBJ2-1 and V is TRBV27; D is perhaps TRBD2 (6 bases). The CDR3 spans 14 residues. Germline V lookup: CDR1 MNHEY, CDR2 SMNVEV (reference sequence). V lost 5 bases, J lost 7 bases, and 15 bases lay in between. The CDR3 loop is CASSTLAAYNEQFF. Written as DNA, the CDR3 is TGTGCCAGCAGTACACTAGCTGCTTATAATGAGCAGTTCTTC.

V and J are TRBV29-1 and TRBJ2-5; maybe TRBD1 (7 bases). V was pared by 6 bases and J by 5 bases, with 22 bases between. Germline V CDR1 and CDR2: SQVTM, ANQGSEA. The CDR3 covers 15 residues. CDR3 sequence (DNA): TGCAGCGTCGCCCAAGCCGGGACAGCGGGCGAGACCCAGTACTTC. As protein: CSVAQAGTAGETQYF.

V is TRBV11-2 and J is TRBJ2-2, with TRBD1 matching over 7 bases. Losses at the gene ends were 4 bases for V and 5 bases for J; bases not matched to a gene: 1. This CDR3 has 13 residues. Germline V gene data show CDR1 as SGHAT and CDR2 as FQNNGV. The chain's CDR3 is CASSYRGTGELFF. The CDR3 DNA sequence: TGTGCCAGCAGCTACAGGGGAACCGGGGAGCTGTTTTTT.

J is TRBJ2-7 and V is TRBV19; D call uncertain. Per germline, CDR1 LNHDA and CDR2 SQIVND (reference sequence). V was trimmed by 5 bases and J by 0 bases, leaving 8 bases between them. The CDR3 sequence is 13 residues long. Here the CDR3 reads CASSFLSSYEQYF. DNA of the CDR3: TGTGCCAGTAGTTTCCTGAGCTCCTACGAGCAGTACTTC.

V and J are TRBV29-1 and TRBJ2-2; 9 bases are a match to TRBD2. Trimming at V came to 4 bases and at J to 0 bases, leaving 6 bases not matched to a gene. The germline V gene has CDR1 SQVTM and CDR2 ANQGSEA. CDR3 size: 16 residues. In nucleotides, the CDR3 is TGCAGCGTTGTAATTAGCGGGGGCTCGAACACCGGGGAGCTGTTTTTT. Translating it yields CSVVISGGSNTGELFF.